This passage covers 27 T cell receptor beta chains from one sample sequenced in a study of immune evolution from preneoplasia to lung adenocarcinoma. Repertoires were generated with immunoSEQ multiplex PCR, while TCRdb's copy carries only in-frame clones and drops some. The sample contains 10,000 or so clones, roughly 77% of which appear only once. The sequenced sample consisted of FFPE minimally invasive lung adenocarcinoma tissue. These receptors all stem from a donor at least 70 years old with lung adenocarcinoma.

The V call is TRBV5-1, the J call TRBJ1-4; 9 bases map to TRBD1. This CDR3 region has 15 residues. V was pared by 4 bases and J by 4 bases, with 5 bases of the junction left unmatched. CDR1 and CDR2 from the germline V gene are SGHRS and YFSETQ. CDR3 DNA sequence: TGCGCCAGCAGCCGGACAGGGGCGGATAATGAAAAACTGTTTTTT. Residues: CASSRTGADNEKLFF.

The chain carries TRBV5-6 and TRBJ1-2; D might be TRBD1 (5 bases). Per germline, CDR1 SGHDT and CDR2 YYEEEE. The V end lost 4 bases, the J end lost 4 bases, and 11 bases lay between the germline ends. The CDR3 covers 13 residues. The CDR3 region has the DNA TGTGCCAGCAGCCCCCAGGGCGGCTATGGCTACACCTTC. Encoded protein: CASSPQGGYGYTF.

Only a few counts were recorded for this clone. The chain combines TRBV5-1 with TRBJ2-2, with D possibly matching TRBD1 (5 bases). CDR1 is SGHRS, CDR2 YFSETQ, per germline. The CDR3 spans 15 residues. Trimming took 7 bases from V and 1 from J, leaving 14 bases between them. DNA of the CDR3: TGCGCCAGCGGGTTTGGGCAGGGGAACACCGGGGAGCTGTTTTTT. Protein: CASGFGQGNTGELFF.

The V call is TRBV30, the J call TRBJ1-1, with a possible D match to TRBD1 (6 bases). The V end was cut by 3 bases, the J end by 0 bases, with 11 bases between. Germline V gene sequence: CDR1 GTSNPN, CDR2 SVGIG (reference sequence). The CDR3 consists of 14 residues. Written as DNA, the CDR3 is TGTGCCTGGAGGGGCAGGACAGTGAACACTGAAGCTTTCTTT. It codes for CAWRGRTVNTEAFF.

Only one count was recorded for this clone. The rearrangement joins TRBV28 to TRBJ2-3; D ambiguous. V dropped 10 bases and J dropped 3 bases, with 5 bases sitting between them. This CDR3 spans 10 amino acids. Germline values: CDR1 MDHEN, CDR2 SYDVKM. CDR3 DNA: TGTGCCACTTCGACAGATACGCAGTATTTT. Its translation: CATSTDTQYF.

The chain carries TRBV5-6 and TRBJ1-2; D remains ambiguous. The germline V gene encodes CDR1 SGHDT and CDR2 YYEEEE. The CDR3 contains 15 residues. Deletions cut 3 bases from V and 3 bases from J, with 15 bases between. The CDR3 spells CASSSGFSLDYGYTF. The CDR3 DNA reads TGTGCCAGCAGCTCCGGATTCTCTTTGGACTATGGCTACACCTTC.

To note about this clone: The same CDR3 can be traced to other DNA sequences in this sample. This chain links TRBV19 with TRBJ1-5; D call uncertain. This CDR3 contains 14 residues. Germline CDR1 and CDR2: LNHDA and SQIVND (reference sequence). Trimming removed 3 bases at V and 0 bases at J, with 6 bases between. The CDR3 protein is CASSIRDSNQPQHF. In DNA form, the CDR3 reads TGTGCCAGTAGTATTAGAGATAGCAATCAGCCCCAGCATTTT.

The gene calls are TRBV4-1 and TRBJ2-3; tentatively, D is TRBD2 (6 bases). From germline, CDR1 is MGHRA and CDR2 YSYEKL. This CDR3 spans 16 amino acids. V lost 3 bases to trimming and J lost 2 bases, with 15 bases between them. CDR3 region: CASSHHGGRDTDTQYF. In nucleotides, the CDR3 is TGCGCCAGCAGCCACCACGGAGGGAGAGACACAGATACGCAGTATTTT.

J is TRBJ1-4 and V is TRBV6-5; D not certain. There are 13 residues in the CDR3. Germline-derived CDR1 and CDR2 are MNHEY and SVGAGI. Trimming pared 2 bases from V and 7 bases from J, leaving 8 bases between. The CDR3 sequence is CASSYGPGEKLFF. CDR3 in DNA: TGTGCCAGCAGTTACGGTCCGGGTGAAAAACTGTTTTTT.

The V call is TRBV28, the J call TRBJ2-5; the D is unclear. Germline V gene lookup returns CDR1 MDHEN and CDR2 SYDVKM. This CDR3 comprises 14 residues. Trimming shortened V by 6 bases and J by 1 base, and 12 bases separated the two germline ends. The DNA of the CDR3 is TGTGCCAGCAGCTCGACTTACCCCCAAGAGACCCAGTACTTC. Residues: CASSSTYPQETQYF.

The chain employs TRBV6-5 and TRBJ1-1; 8 nucleotides match TRBD1. V trimming: 6 bases; J trimming: 1 base; junction bases outside the gene matches: 4. Germline V CDR1 and CDR2: MNHEY, SVGAGI. The CDR3 has 14 residues. The CDR3 nucleotides are TGTGCCAGCAGAAGGACAGGGAGGAACACTGAAGCTTTCTTT. This encodes CASRRTGRNTEAFF.

V gene TRBV27 combines with J gene TRBJ2-5; 9 bases fit TRBD1. The germline V gene has CDR1 MNHEY and CDR2 SMNVEV (reference sequence). Germline trimming cut 6 bases from V and 4 bases from J; bases unmatched to any gene: 15. The CDR3 runs to 17 residues. The CDR3 reads CASSPNGDRARRETQYF. DNA of the CDR3: TGTGCCAGCAGCCCGAATGGGGACAGGGCGAGGAGAGAGACCCAGTACTTC.

V usage is TRBV10-3 and J usage is TRBJ2-1; 11 nucleotides align to TRBD2. The length of the CDR3 is 15 residues. V shed 6 bases, J shed 3 bases, and the junction held 4 bases outside the gene matches. The germline CDR1 and CDR2 sequences are ENHRY and SYGVKD. The chain's CDR3 is CAIRGTSGLYNEQFF. In nucleotides, the CDR3 is TGTGCCATCAGGGGGACTAGCGGACTCTACAATGAGCAGTTCTTC.

V is TRBV4-1 and J is TRBJ1-1; TRBD1 is a possible D gene (5 bases). This CDR3 region has 13 residues. The germline V gene has CDR1 MGHRA and CDR2 YSYEKL. V was clipped by 4 bases and J by 1 base, with 7 bases between them. The CDR3 is CASSRTGNTEAFF. CDR3 coding DNA: TGCGCCAGCAGCCGCACAGGGAACACTGAAGCTTTCTTT.

V is TRBV7-9 and J is TRBJ1-1, with TRBD1 as a possible D gene (5 bases). Trimming took 5 bases from V and 5 from J, leaving 12 bases between them. This CDR3 spans 13 amino acids. Per the germline V gene, CDR1 is SEHNR and CDR2 is FQNEAQ (reference sequence). The CDR3 protein is CASSPAGGTEAFF. Here the CDR3 DNA reads TGTGCCAGCAGCCCAGCGGGGGGGACTGAAGCTTTCTTT.

This clone came up a few times. This sequence joins TRBV29-1 and TRBJ2-1; TRBD2 matches 10 bases. CDR3 size: 17 residues. Germline values: CDR1 SQVTM, CDR2 ANQGSEA. Trimming at V came to 2 bases and at J to 2 bases, leaving 9 bases not matched to a gene. The CDR3 DNA reads as TGCAGCGTTGAAATGTGGGCTAGCGGGAGCCCCTACAATGAGCAGTTCTTC. It encodes CSVEMWASGSPYNEQFF.

The chain joins TRBV29-1 to TRBJ2-1, with 14 positions matching TRBD2. Germline V gene sequence: CDR1 SQVTM, CDR2 ANQGSEA. V lost 7 bases to trimming and J lost 6 bases; unmatched junction nucleotides: 14. The CDR3 runs 17 residues. DNA for the CDR3: TGCAGCGCGACTCAAATCGGGACTAGCGGGAGCATCAATGAGCAGTTCTTC. Translated: CSATQIGTSGSINEQFF.

V and J are TRBV15 and TRBJ1-2; the match to TRBD1 covers 7 bases. V trimming: 3 bases; J trimming: 9 bases; junction bases outside the gene matches: 4. The germline V gene has CDR1 LNHNV and CDR2 YYDKDF (reference sequence). The CDR3 is 12 residues long. CDR3 bases: TGTGCCACCAGCAGGGTACAGGGGAGCTACACCTTC. It specifies CATSRVQGSYTF.

The rearrangement links TRBV5-1 to TRBJ2-1, with D tentatively TRBD1 (5 bases). V lost 4 bases, J lost 7 bases, and 24 bases lay in between. The CDR3 has 17 residues. Germline V gene lookup returns CDR1 SGHRS and CDR2 YFSETQ. This chain's CDR3 is CASSPQVGQTPRNEQFF. The CDR3 DNA sequence: TGCGCCAGCAGCCCCCAAGTGGGGCAGACCCCACGAAATGAGCAGTTCTTC.

The CDR3 coding sequence is TGTGCCAGCAGTGAAGGGGCCCCGGGACTAGCGGGAGGAGAGACCCAGTACTTC. Translation: CASSEGAPGLAGGETQYF. The chain has TRBV6-1 and TRBJ2-5; 15 nucleotides agree with TRBD2. Unmatched junction bases numbered 7, after V lost 1 base and J lost 4 bases. Germline V lookup: CDR1 MNHNS, CDR2 SASEGT. CDR3 length equals 18 residues.

A single count supports this clone. The chain couples TRBV28 to TRBJ2-2; TRBD1 matches at 7 bases. The V and J ends lost 7 bases and 4 bases, in that order; junction bases with no gene match: 12. CDR1 and CDR2 (germline): MDHEN, SYDVKM. CDR3 length: 16 amino acids. The CDR3 loop is CASIPTGAARTGELFF. CDR3 nucleotide sequence: TGTGCCAGCATTCCCACAGGGGCCGCCCGCACCGGGGAGCTGTTTTTT.

In its sample, this clone was seen a few times. This chain uses TRBV6-1 with TRBJ1-4; unclear D gene. CDR1 is MNHNS and CDR2 is SASEGT in the germline V gene. The CDR3 consists of 15 residues. V shed 6 bases and J shed 5 bases, with 16 bases lying between them. CDR3 coding DNA: TGTGCCAGCAGCCCCTTTTCTACCGGGAATGAAAAACTGTTTTTT. This encodes CASSPFSTGNEKLFF.

The genes are TRBV28 and TRBJ1-5; a weak D match, TRBD1 (5 bases). V lost 5 bases, J lost 7 bases, and 12 bases lay in between. The CDR3 runs 13 residues. CDR1 and CDR2 (germline): MDHEN, SYDVKM. CDR3 coding DNA: TGTGCCAGCAGTCAGGGACGTAGGCAGCCCCAGCATTTT. Its translation is CASSQGRRQPQHF.

J is TRBJ2-2 and V is TRBV6-5, with 12 bases lining up with TRBD1. V was clipped by 2 bases and J by 7 bases; unmatched bases: 5. Germline lookup yields CDR1 MNHEY and CDR2 SVGAGI. This CDR3 region has 16 residues. CDR3 bases: TGTGCCAGCAGTTACGGGACAGGGGGCTTACTCGGGGAGCTGTTTTTT. This encodes CASSYGTGGLLGELFF.

This clone was found a few times. The rearrangement links TRBV27 to TRBJ1-1; D is ambiguous. This CDR3 comprises 13 residues. With 3 bases removed from V and 2 bases from J, the gap between germline ends came to 7 bases. Germline CDR1 reads MNHEY; CDR2 reads SMNVEV (reference sequence). CDR3: CASSFAFNTEAFF. The CDR3 bases are TGTGCCAGCAGTTTCGCTTTTAACACTGAAGCTTTCTTT.

J is TRBJ1-4 and V is TRBV28, with D possibly matching TRBD1 (6 bases). This CDR3 is built from 14 residues. V was shortened by 6 bases and J by 7 bases, with 15 bases between the two germline ends. CDR1 is MDHEN and CDR2 is SYDVKM in the germline V gene. In DNA form, the CDR3 reads TGTGCCAGCAGGGGGTTACAGGGAGGTGAAAAACTGTTTTTT. This sequence encodes CASRGLQGGEKLFF.

This clone was counted once. The chain employs TRBV18 and TRBJ1-1; 7 bases are shared with TRBD1. Germline CDR1 reads KGHSH; CDR2 reads LQKENI. This CDR3 is 14 amino acids long. V was pared by 7 bases and J by 9 bases, with 14 bases of the junction left unmatched. The CDR3 DNA is TGTGCCAGCTTATCACCAGAGGACAGGACACAAGCTTTCTTT. Its protein product is CASLSPEDRTQAFF. The variable domain in full, with the rest retrieved from reference TRBV18 and TRBJ1-1, is NAGVMQNPRHLVRRRGQEARLRCSPMKGHSHVYWYRQLPEEGLKFMVYLQKENIIDESGMPKERFSAEFPKEGPSILRIQQVVRGDSAAYFCASLSPEDRTQAFFGQGTRLTVV.